The T cell receptor (beta chain) described here comes from a study of T cells in women clearing cervical HPV infection. Study results and limitations: TRBV6-7 relative abundance averaged approximately 0.1% in cases and around 0.17% in controls. CIN3+ cases had significantly higher TCR repertoire richness than controls, but evenness did not differ.

Sequencing was performed with immunoSEQ multiplex PCR; in TCRdb, only in-frame clones are kept and a portion is missing. The sample's table shows 20,000 to 25,000 clones. This CDR3 contains 16 residues. V lost 0 bases and J lost 3, with 17 bases in between. Germline V gives CDR1 GTSNPN, CDR2 SVGIG (reference sequence). As for this clone: Its antigen is still unknown. The observed sequence ends 3 residues before the CDR3 terminus, with the missing tail filled in from the germline J gene.

The rearrangement links TRBV30 to TRBJ1-1; D gene unclear. The source material was blood buffy coat. The sequence derives from a woman aged 18-69 years with a cervical HPV16 infection that either progressed to CIN3+ or cleared (not recorded which). The CDR3 DNA, read in part, is TGTGCCTGGAGTGTCCCCAGATCAGGCGTGGACACTGAA. Its protein is CAWSVPRSGVDTE. The full CDR3 protein is CAWSVPRSGVDTEAFF.